A single sample gave rise to the 2 T cell receptor beta chains below, sequenced in a study of blood T cell repertoires in COVID-19. This table comes from immunoSEQ multiplex PCR, and its TCRdb copy is limited to in-frame clones, with some not included. The sample lists about 90,000 clones; roughly 90% were seen once. Sequencing was done on a sample of peripheral blood. These receptors came from a woman in her 70s with acute or convalescent COVID-19.

CDR3 protein: CASSPRETGSTNEKLFF. CDR3 bases: TGTGCCAGCTCACCACGGGAAACAGGGTCAACTAATGAAAAACTGTTTTTT. V is TRBV18 and J is TRBJ1-4; D may be TRBD1 (6 bases). Looked up from germline, CDR1 is KGHSH and CDR2 is LQKENI. Trimming stripped 1 base from V and 0 bases from J, with 12 bases between. The CDR3 runs to 17 residues.

The chain employs TRBV10-2 and TRBJ2-1; 15 nucleotides match TRBD2. This CDR3 spans 17 amino acids. Germline V gene lookup returns CDR1 WSHSY and CDR2 SAAADI. With V trimmed by 3 bases and J by 1 base, 1 base remained unmatched. Written as DNA, the CDR3 is TGCGCCAGCAGTGAAGGGACTAGCGGGAGGTCCTACAATGAGCAGTTCTTC. This sequence encodes CASSEGTSGRSYNEQFF.